This T cell receptor (beta chain) was sequenced in a study of T cell responses to AZD1222 COVID-19 vaccine (dated by TCRdb to the early 2020s). With regard to the full study: AZD1222 recipients given second doses at about 4 weeks or at about 12 weeks were pooled, since spike-specific TCR depth and breadth were not found to differ between the two schedules. A total of about 230 trial participants underwent TCR sequencing, of whom about 200 received two doses of AZD1222 and around 25 received two doses of the MenACWY control vaccine. Enrollment into the trials was organized by age into subgroups of 18-55, 56-69 and 70-plus years, and those subgroups contained approximately 160, 26 and 62 TCR-sequenced participants, respectively. What the research found in general, with its limitations: CD4 TCRs associated with the vaccine covered the entire spike protein, and the dominant responses were in regions 160-218 and 743-854. In the small 56-69-year group, the increase in depth fell short of significance, most likely because of low power. Because no day 14 peak-response samples were available, repertoires were characterized only after the peak T cell response. After two AZD1222 doses, both the breadth and the depth of spike-specific TCRs were significantly higher than at day 0 and than in MenACWY recipients. Epitopes outside the regions mutated in the B.1.351 and B.1.1.7 variants were reportedly recognized by nearly half of the unique spike-specific TCRs. Participants were mostly white British, with more females than males. The authors suggested clonal diversity may have been underestimated. Conclusions about previously exposed vaccinees are limited because only a handful of AZD1222 recipients were SARS-CoV-2 seropositive at baseline.

The CDR3 regions of human TCRbeta chains were analyzed by immunosequencing. As for how the authors treated the data: Repertoire TCRs were checked for matches against a reference library of SARS-CoV-2-specific TCRs that had been generated using the MIRA antigen-specificity platform. Breadth was defined as the fraction of unique TCRs that were SARS-CoV-2-associated. Depth was defined as the fraction of total T cells that were SARS-CoV-2-associated. Using the MIRA data, each spike-specific TCR was assigned both to the spike region to which the TCR was reactive and to a CD4 or CD8 class. Log10-transformed breadth and depth values were compared by one-way ANOVA with Sidak's multiple comparisons tests. Entries here come from immuneACCESS through TCRdb and include only in-frame sequences with V and J called. Some clones fail to appear in such tables; in the studies checked, an unresolved V gene covers under half of the shortfall, and the cause of the remainder is unknown. D and trimming come from the DNA, and the V and J calls and clone size come from that table. Within this sample are about 130,000 clones, with about 90% of them counted one time only. The biggest ten clones account for 4% to 5% of the sample.

Via the germline V gene (reference sequence), CDR1 is LGHDT and CDR2 YNNKEL. Including the terminal cysteine and phenylalanine, the CDR3 comprises 14 residues. Just the 42-base CDR3 DNA is kept, in frame starting at base 1. V loses 7 bases at its end and J loses 1 base; junction bases beyond the gene matches: 3. Taken with the paper, the label for time point translates to: baseline before first vaccination. Vaccinee samples came from UK trials COV001 and COV002, including a single-blind randomized controlled phase 2/3 trial of AZD1222 (ChAdOx1 nCoV-19) in healthy adults. For TCRbeta chain sequencing, PBMC samples from trial participants were taken at day 0 and at day 28 after the second dose. Remarks on this clone: This clone's antigen is unknown. Base qualities are not recorded, but no much larger clone differs from it by a single base.

Sequenced here: peripheral blood, sampled on day 0 of AZD1222 vaccination. This sequence originates from an adult in good health. The V gene is TRBV3-1 (or the pseudogene TRBV3-2) and the J gene is TRBJ2-5, with 10 central nucleotides matching TRBD2. The DNA sequence is as follows: TGTGCCAGCACCGAGCGGGAGGGCCAAGAGACCCAGTACTTC. This translates into CASTEREGQETQYF.